This TCR beta chain was captured in a study of shared T cell receptors in the human thymus. The CDR3 has 16 amino acids. Germline trimming cut 2 bases from V and 4 bases from J; bases unmatched to any gene: 6. In germline, CDR1 is MNHEY, CDR2 SVGAGI. The protocol was immunoSEQ multiplex PCR, while the TCRdb copy is restricted to in-frame clones and leaves out a portion. This sample yields under 450,000 clones, of which around 93% are seen a single time; roughly 0.02% belongs to the top ten. Sequenced material: thymocytes. This clonotype was obtained from a human donor. The genes are TRBV6-5 and TRBJ2-2, with 8 positions matching TRBD2. DNA for the CDR3: TGTGCCAGCAGTTACACCCCCAGCGGGGGCACCGGGGAGCTGTTTTTT. Encoded protein: CASSYTPSGGTGELFF.